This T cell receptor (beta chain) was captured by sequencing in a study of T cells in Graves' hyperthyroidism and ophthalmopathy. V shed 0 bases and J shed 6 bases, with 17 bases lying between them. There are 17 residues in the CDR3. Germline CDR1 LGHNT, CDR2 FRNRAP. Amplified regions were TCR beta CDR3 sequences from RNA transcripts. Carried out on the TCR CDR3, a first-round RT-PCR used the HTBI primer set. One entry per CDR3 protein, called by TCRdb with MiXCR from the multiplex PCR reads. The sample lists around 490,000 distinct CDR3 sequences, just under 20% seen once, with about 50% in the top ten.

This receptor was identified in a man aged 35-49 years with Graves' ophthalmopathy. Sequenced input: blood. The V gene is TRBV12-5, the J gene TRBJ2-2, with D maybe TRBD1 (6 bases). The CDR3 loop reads CASGLVRATGRPGELFF. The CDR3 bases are TGTGCTAGTGGTTTGGTACGGGCGACAGGCAGGCCCGGGGAGCTGTTTTTT.